Presented here are 11 T cell receptor beta chains from one specimen sequenced in a study of blood T cell repertoires in COVID-19. The data were produced by immunoSEQ multiplex PCR, yet TCRdb's version contains in-frame clones alone and is incomplete. The sample shows under 300,000 clones, 85% to 90% of them seen only once. The sample was PBMCs or T cells enriched from blood (not recorded which). The receptors come from a woman aged 18-35 years who had recovered from COVID-19.

The V gene is TRBV19, the J gene TRBJ1-2, with unresolved D. Germline-derived CDR1 and CDR2 are LNHDA and SQIVND (reference sequence). This CDR3 spans 15 amino acids. Trimming left V 5 bases short and J 6 bases short, with 19 bases between. CDR3 bases: TGTGCCAGTAGTTCGGACTCGACGGCCGTGGATGGCTACACCTTC. This sequence encodes CASSSDSTAVDGYTF.

The chain recombines TRBV19 with TRBJ2-7; D ambiguous. This CDR3 region has 13 residues. From germline, CDR1 is LNHDA and CDR2 SQIVND (reference sequence). Trimming cost V 1 base and J 1 base, with 5 bases left between them. The DNA for the CDR3 is TGTGCCAGTAGTATAGGGCAGTCCTACGAGCAGTACTTC. This encodes CASSIGQSYEQYF.

The gene calls are TRBV6-5 and TRBJ1-1; D is unclear. This CDR3 region has 16 residues. V lost 4 bases and J 0 bases, leaving 15 bases between the germline ends. Germline V lookup: CDR1 MNHEY, CDR2 SVGAGI. As DNA, the CDR3 is TGTGCCAGCAGTTCTGGGCACGAGGGAATGAACACTGAAGCTTTCTTT. Its protein is CASSSGHEGMNTEAFF.

This chain links TRBV28 with TRBJ1-2, with D hard to call. Germline V gene lookup returns CDR1 MDHEN and CDR2 SYDVKM. V lost 1 base and J 2 bases, leaving 11 bases between the germline ends. The CDR3 is 15 residues long. The DNA of the CDR3 is TGTGCCAGCAGTTTATCCCCAATCCCCAACTATGGCTACACCTTC. Amino acid sequence: CASSLSPIPNYGYTF.

The chain is built from TRBV5-4 and TRBJ1-6; a possible D gene is TRBD1 (6 bases). The ends were cut back, 4 bases at V and 2 bases at J, with 16 bases in the middle. CDR1 SGHNT and CDR2 YYREEE come from the germline V gene (reference sequence). This CDR3 contains 17 residues. The CDR3 region is CASSSGQTGTYNSPLHF. CDR3 sequence (DNA): TGTGCCAGCAGCAGCGGACAGACGGGCACCTATAATTCACCCCTCCACTTT.

V usage is TRBV7-8 and J usage is TRBJ2-1; no definite D call. Germline CDR1 is SGHVS and CDR2 is FQNEAQ. The CDR3 extends over 14 amino acids. V lost 1 base, J lost 4 bases, and 8 bases lay in between. The CDR3 sequence is CASSLGAQYNEQFF. The CDR3 coding sequence is TGTGCCAGCAGCTTAGGCGCCCAATACAATGAGCAGTTCTTC.

The rearrangement joins TRBV19 to TRBJ1-2; tentatively, D is TRBD1 (6 bases). The V and J ends lost 5 bases and 5 bases respectively, with 18 bases between them. The CDR3 is 15 residues long. Germline V gene lookup returns CDR1 LNHDA and CDR2 SQIVND (reference sequence). This CDR3 is CASSLYTGTPYGYTF. The DNA for the CDR3 is TGTGCCAGTAGTCTCTACACCGGGACACCTTATGGCTACACCTTC. The entire variable domain, with the rest obtained from reference TRBV19 and TRBJ1-2, is as follows: DGGITQSPKYLFRKEGQNVTLSCEQNLNHDAMYWYRQDPGQGLRLIYYSQIVNDFQKGDIAEGYSVSREKKESFPLTVTSAQKNPTAFYLCASSLYTGTPYGYTFGSGTRLTVV.

The V and J genes are TRBV4-1 and TRBJ2-3, with 13 bases lining up with TRBD2. Germline V lookup: CDR1 MGHRA, CDR2 YSYEKL. The CDR3 is 16 amino acids. With 3 bases clipped from V and 6 bases from J, the junction kept 6 bases outside the gene matches. CDR3 DNA sequence: TGCGCCAGCAGCCAGGGACTAGCGGGGCCCCGGGATACGCAGTATTTT. Protein: CASSQGLAGPRDTQYF.

The chain couples TRBV7-9 to TRBJ2-5; D is ambiguous. Trimming removed 3 bases at V and 5 bases at J, with 7 bases between. The CDR3 consists of 12 residues. Germline-derived CDR1 and CDR2 are SEHNR and FQNEAQ (reference sequence). The CDR3 region is CASSFARETQYF. The CDR3 DNA sequence: TGTGCCAGCAGCTTCGCGAGGGAGACCCAGTACTTC.

For this clone: This sample also contains other DNA sequences that code for the same CDR3. The chain's CDR3 is CASSGQGNQPQHF. The CDR3 DNA reads TGTGCCAGCAGTGGCCAGGGTAATCAGCCCCAGCATTTT. This rearrangement joins TRBV2 to TRBJ1-5, with D possibly TRBD1 on 5 matching bases. V lost 4 bases and J 4 bases, leaving 8 bases between the germline ends. Germline-derived CDR1 and CDR2 are SNHLY and FYNNEI. The CDR3 sequence is 13 residues long.

CDR3 region: CASSRDRGYGYTF. CDR3 nucleotides: TGCGCCAGCAGCCGGGACAGGGGCTATGGCTACACCTTC. The chain uses TRBV5-1 and TRBJ1-2, with TRBD1 matching over 10 bases. J was trimmed by 4 bases and V by 4 bases; bases with no gene match: 1. The CDR3 runs 13 residues. Germline lookup yields CDR1 SGHRS and CDR2 YFSETQ. Supplemented by reference TRBV5-1 and TRBJ1-2, the full variable domain reads KAGVTQTPRYLIKTRGQQVTLSCSPISGHRSVSWYQQTPGQGLQFLFEYFSETQRNKGNFPGRFSGRQFSNSRSEMNVSTLELGDSALYLCASSRDRGYGYTFGSGTRLTVV.